The rows below give T cell receptor beta chains drawn from one sample of a study of monozygotic twins with inflammatory bowel disease. After re-calling the 5' RACE reads, TCRdb lists one entry per CDR3 protein, DNA absent. The listing contains 160,000 or so distinct CDR3 sequences. Material for sequencing was blood. These receptors originate from a human donor with ulcerative colitis or Crohn's disease, or a healthy co-twin of an affected twin (not recorded which). CDR3s include the opening cysteine and the closing phenylalanine or tryptophan. The order of the fields is V gene, J gene, CDR3 protein.

v_call: TRBV7-2
j_call: TRBJ1-2
cdr3_aa: CASNGNYGYTF

v_call: TRBV12-3/TRBV12-4
j_call: TRBJ2-2
cdr3_aa: CASSFDLAGVTGELFF

v_call: TRBV9
j_call: TRBJ2-7
cdr3_aa: CASSIGTGISYEQYF

v_call: TRBV25-1
j_call: TRBJ2-5
cdr3_aa: CASSDFSVTAETQYF

v_call: TRBV29-1
j_call: TRBJ2-1
cdr3_aa: CSVVAGASYNEQFF

v_call: TRBV11-2
j_call: TRBJ1-4
cdr3_aa: CASSLDLSNEKLFF

v_call: TRBV5-1
j_call: TRBJ2-3
cdr3_aa: CASSLDTQVTDTQYF

v_call: TRBV12-3/TRBV12-4
j_call: TRBJ2-1
cdr3_aa: CASRSGQGHYNEQFF

v_call: TRBV4-3
j_call: TRBJ2-5
cdr3_aa: CASSQDRASLETQYF

v_call: TRBV7-2
j_call: TRBJ2-1
cdr3_aa: CASSLSRGGYNEQFF

v_call: TRBV20-1
j_call: TRBJ2-3
cdr3_aa: CSARDPLAGGLDTQYF

v_call: TRBV7-2
j_call: TRBJ2-7
cdr3_aa: CASSFSGGTYEQYF

v_call: TRBV12-3/TRBV12-4
j_call: TRBJ2-1
cdr3_aa: CASSGTGNEQFF

v_call: TRBV25-1
j_call: TRBJ1-1
cdr3_aa: CASSESRGRRTEAFF

v_call: TRBV20-1
j_call: TRBJ2-3
cdr3_aa: CSVGTSGVTDTQYF

v_call: TRBV5-6
j_call: TRBJ2-7
cdr3_aa: CASSVGSSYEQYF

v_call: TRBV28
j_call: TRBJ2-1
cdr3_aa: CASREQGGEQFF

v_call: TRBV3-1
j_call: TRBJ2-5
cdr3_aa: CASSQDRVGQETQYF

v_call: TRBV5-1
j_call: TRBJ2-2
cdr3_aa: CASSTGQGYGELFF

v_call: TRBV9
j_call: TRBJ1-3
cdr3_aa: CASSIGFWAAGSGNTIYF

v_call: TRBV20-1
j_call: TRBJ1-1
cdr3_aa: CSARDPKGPGEAFF

v_call: TRBV3-1
j_call: TRBJ2-7
cdr3_aa: CASSQVIQSYEQYF

v_call: TRBV3-1
j_call: TRBJ2-1
cdr3_aa: CASSQDLLGLNEQFF

v_call: TRBV20-1
j_call: TRBJ2-7
cdr3_aa: CSASGLWREQYF